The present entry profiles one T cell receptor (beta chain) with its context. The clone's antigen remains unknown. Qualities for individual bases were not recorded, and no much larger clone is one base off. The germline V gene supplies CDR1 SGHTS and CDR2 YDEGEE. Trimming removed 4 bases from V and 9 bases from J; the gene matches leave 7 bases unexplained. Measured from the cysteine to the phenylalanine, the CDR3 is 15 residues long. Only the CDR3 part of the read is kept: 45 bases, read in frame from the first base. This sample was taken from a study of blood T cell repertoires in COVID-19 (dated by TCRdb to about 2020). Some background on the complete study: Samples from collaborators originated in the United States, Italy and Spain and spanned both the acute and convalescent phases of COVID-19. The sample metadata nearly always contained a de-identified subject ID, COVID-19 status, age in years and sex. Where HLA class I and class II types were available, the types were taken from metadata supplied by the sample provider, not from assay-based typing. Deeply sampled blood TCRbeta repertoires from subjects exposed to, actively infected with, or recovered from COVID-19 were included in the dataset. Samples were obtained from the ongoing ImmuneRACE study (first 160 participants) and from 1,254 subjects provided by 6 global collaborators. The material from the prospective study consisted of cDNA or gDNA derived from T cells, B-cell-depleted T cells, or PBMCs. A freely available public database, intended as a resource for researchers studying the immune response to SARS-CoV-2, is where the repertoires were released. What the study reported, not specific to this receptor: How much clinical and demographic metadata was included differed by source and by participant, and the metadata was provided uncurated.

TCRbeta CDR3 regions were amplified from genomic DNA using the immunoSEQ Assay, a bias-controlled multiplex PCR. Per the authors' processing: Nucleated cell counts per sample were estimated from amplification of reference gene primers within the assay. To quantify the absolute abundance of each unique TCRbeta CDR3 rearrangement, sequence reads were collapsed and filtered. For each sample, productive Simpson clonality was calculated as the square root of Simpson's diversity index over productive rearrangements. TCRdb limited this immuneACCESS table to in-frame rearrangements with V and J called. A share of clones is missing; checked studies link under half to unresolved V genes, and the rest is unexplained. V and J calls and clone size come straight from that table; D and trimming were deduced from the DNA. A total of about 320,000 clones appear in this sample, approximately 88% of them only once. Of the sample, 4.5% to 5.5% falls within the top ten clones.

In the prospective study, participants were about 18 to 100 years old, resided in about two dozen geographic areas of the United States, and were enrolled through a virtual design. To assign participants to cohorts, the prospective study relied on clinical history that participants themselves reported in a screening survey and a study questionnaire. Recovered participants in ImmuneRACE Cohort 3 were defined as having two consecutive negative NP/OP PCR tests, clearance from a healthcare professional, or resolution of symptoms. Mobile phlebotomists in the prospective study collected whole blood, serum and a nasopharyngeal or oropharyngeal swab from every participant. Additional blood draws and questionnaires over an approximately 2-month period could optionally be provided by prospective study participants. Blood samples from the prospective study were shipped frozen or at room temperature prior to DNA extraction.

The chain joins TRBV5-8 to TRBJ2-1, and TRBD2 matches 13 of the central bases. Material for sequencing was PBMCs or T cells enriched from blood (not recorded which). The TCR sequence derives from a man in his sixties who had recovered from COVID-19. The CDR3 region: CASSANGLAGAEQFF. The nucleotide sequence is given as TGTGCCAGCAGCGCCAACGGACTAGCGGGAGCTGAGCAGTTCTTC.